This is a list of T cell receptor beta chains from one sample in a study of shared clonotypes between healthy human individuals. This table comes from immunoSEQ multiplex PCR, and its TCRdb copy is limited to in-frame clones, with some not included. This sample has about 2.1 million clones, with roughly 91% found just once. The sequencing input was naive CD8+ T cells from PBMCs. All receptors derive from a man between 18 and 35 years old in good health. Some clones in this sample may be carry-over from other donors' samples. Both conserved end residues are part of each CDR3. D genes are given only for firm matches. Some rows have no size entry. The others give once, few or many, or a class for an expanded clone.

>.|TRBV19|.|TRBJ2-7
CASSSWGTSGSYEQYF
TGTGCCAGTAGTTCTTGGGGGACCTCAGGCTCCTACGAGCAGTACTTC
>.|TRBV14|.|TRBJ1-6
CASSQRPGTRNSPLHF
TGTGCCAGCAGCCAACGCCCGGGGACACGGAATTCACCCCTCCACTTT
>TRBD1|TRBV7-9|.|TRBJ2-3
CASSHRDRADTQYF
TGTGCCAGCAGCCACCGGGACAGGGCAGATACGCAGTATTTT
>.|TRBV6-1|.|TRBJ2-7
CASSGHPYEQYF
TGTGCCAGCAGTGGTCACCCCTACGAGCAGTACTTC
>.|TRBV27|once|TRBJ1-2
CASSLGRFNYGYTF
TGTGCCAGCAGTTTGGGCCGCTTTAACTATGGCTACACCTTC
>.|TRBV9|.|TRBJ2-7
CASSVGGTRSEQYF
TGTGCCAGCAGCGTAGGAGGAACAAGGAGCGAGCAGTACTTC
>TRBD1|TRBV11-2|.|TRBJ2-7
CASSFRQGVSYEQYF
TGTGCCAGCAGCTTCAGACAGGGGGTATCCTACGAGCAGTACTTC
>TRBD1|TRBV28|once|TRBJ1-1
CASSIQGRTEAFF
TGTGCCAGCAGTATACAGGGGCGCACTGAAGCTTTCTTT
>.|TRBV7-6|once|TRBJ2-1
CASSFGVKEQFF
TGTGCCAGCAGCTTCGGGGTAAAAGAGCAGTTCTTC
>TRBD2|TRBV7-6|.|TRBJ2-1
CASSFSPGLAETPLGGDEQFF
TGTGCCAGCAGCTTTAGCCCGGGACTAGCGGAAACTCCACTGGGGGGGGATGAGCAGTTCTTC
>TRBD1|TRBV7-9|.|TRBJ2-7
CASSPTGPSQGARYEQYF
TGTGCCAGCAGCCCTACCGGTCCGTCACAGGGGGCGAGGTACGAGCAGTACTTC
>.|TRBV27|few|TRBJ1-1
CASSPSLNTEAFF
TGTGCCAGCAGCCCCTCCTTGAACACTGAAGCTTTCTTT
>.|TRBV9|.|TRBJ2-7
CASSSGLSYEQYF
TGTGCCAGCAGTTCAGGACTCTCCTACGAGCAGTACTTC
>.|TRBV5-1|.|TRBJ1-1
CASSLGSAEAFF
TGCGCCAGCAGCTTAGGGTCAGCCGAAGCTTTCTTT
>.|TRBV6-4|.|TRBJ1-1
CASSLQRNTEAFF
TGTGCCAGCAGCCTGCAGAGGAACACTGAAGCTTTCTTT
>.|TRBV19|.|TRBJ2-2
CASNPGTPSLGELFF
TGTGCCAGTAACCCCGGGACCCCTTCCCTGGGGGAGCTGTTTTTT
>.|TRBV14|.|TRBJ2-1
CASSRRGTSYNEQFF
TGTGCCAGCAGCAGAAGAGGTACCTCCTACAATGAGCAGTTCTTC